The 10 T cell receptor beta chains presented below share a single source sample, sequenced in a study of cytomegalovirus exposure and HLA in healthy donors. Data came from immunoSEQ multiplex PCR; TCRdb stores just in-frame clones and leaves some out. This sample yields about 280,000 clones, of which 80% to 90% are seen a single time; roughly 1% belongs to the top ten. Sample: PBMCs. These receptors came from a woman between 18 and 29 years old in good health and CMV-seronegative.

This chain connects TRBV6-1 to TRBJ1-5; no firm D call. The ends were cut back, 4 bases at V and 4 bases at J, with 11 bases in the middle. Germline V gene data show CDR1 as MNHNS and CDR2 as SASEGT. The CDR3 loop spans 14 amino acids. The CDR3 bases are TGTGCCAGCAGTGGGGGAGTTAGAAATCAGCCCCAGCATTTT. This translates into CASSGGVRNQPQHF.

V is TRBV28 and J is TRBJ1-1; tentatively, D is TRBD1 (6 bases). V lost 7 bases and J 4 bases, leaving 22 bases between the germline ends. The CDR3 covers 16 residues. The V gene's germline CDR1 is MDHEN and CDR2 SYDVKM. The CDR3 protein is CASTTPSRGDGTEAFF. CDR3 in DNA: TGTGCCAGCACCACCCCATCCAGGGGAGATGGCACTGAAGCTTTCTTT.

The genes are TRBV2 and TRBJ2-1; 10 nucleotides match TRBD2. V lost 2 bases, J lost 9 bases, and 10 bases stayed unmatched. The CDR3 has 16 residues. Germline V gene data show CDR1 as SNHLY and CDR2 as FYNNEI. CDR3 DNA sequence: TGTGCCAGCAGTGAATTGGCAGCGGGGGGGCTATCTGAGCAGTTCTTC. The encoded protein is CASSELAAGGLSEQFF.

V gene TRBV11-2 combines with J gene TRBJ2-1, with D tentatively TRBD1 (6 bases). V was trimmed by 1 base and J by 1 base, leaving 8 bases between them. Germline CDR1 reads SGHAT; CDR2 reads FQNNGV. This CDR3 is built from 15 residues. For the CDR3, the DNA is TGTGCCAGCAGCTTAGTACAGGGATCCTACAATGAGCAGTTCTTC. Translation gives CASSLVQGSYNEQFF.

In the case of this clone: One end of the junction fails to match germline, which may point to a read error. The V and J genes are TRBV7-7 and TRBJ2-5; no reliable D call. Germline lookup yields CDR1 SSHAT and CDR2 FNYEAQ (reference sequence). The length of the CDR3 is 13 residues. The chain's CDR3 is CASTKIHRGTQYF. The DNA for the CDR3 is TGTGCTAGCACCAAAATACACCGTGGGACCCAGTACTTC.

The rearrangement links TRBV7-2 to TRBJ1-5; 8 bases match TRBD1. V gave up 5 bases and J gave up 6 bases; unmatched junction bases: 6. Germline CDR1 is SGHTA and CDR2 is FQGNSA. The CDR3 length is 14 residues. The CDR3 spells CASSRTGRSQPQHF. DNA for the CDR3: TGTGCCAGCAGCCGGACAGGGAGGAGTCAGCCCCAGCATTTT.

V usage is TRBV5-1 and J usage is TRBJ1-6; D perhaps matches TRBD1 (5 bases). Germline lookup yields CDR1 SGHRS and CDR2 YFSETQ. Trimming cost V 3 bases and J 8 bases, with 15 bases left between them. The CDR3 has 15 residues. This CDR3 is CASSSQGRGDSPLHF. The DNA for the CDR3 is TGCGCCAGCAGCTCGCAGGGAAGGGGTGATTCACCCCTCCACTTT.

The chain carries TRBV5-6 and TRBJ1-1, with TRBD1 matching over 8 bases. Germline CDR1 is SGHDT and CDR2 is YYEEEE. There are 15 residues in the CDR3. Trimming took 0 bases from V and 3 from J; bases not matched to a gene: 4. CDR3 DNA sequence: TGTGCCAGCAGCTTGGTTGTGACAGGGGACACTGAAGCTTTCTTT. It specifies CASSLVVTGDTEAFF.

The chain employs TRBV9 and TRBJ2-3, with a tentative D call TRBD1 (6 bases). Germline V CDR1 and CDR2: SGDLS, YYNGEE. With 3 bases removed from V and 3 bases from J, the gap between germline ends came to 14 bases. The CDR3 consists of 15 residues. The CDR3: CASSEGVTQTDTQYF. CDR3 nucleotide sequence: TGTGCCAGCAGCGAGGGGGTCACTCAAACAGATACGCAGTATTTT.

V and J are TRBV6-4 and TRBJ2-1, with D possibly TRBD2 on 6 matching bases. Germline lookup yields CDR1 MRHNA and CDR2 SNTAGT. The CDR3 contains 15 residues. V was clipped by 6 bases and J by 2 bases, with 14 bases between them. CDR3 in amino acids: CASRRDESTYNEQFF. The CDR3 bases are TGTGCCAGCAGGCGGGACGAGAGTACCTACAATGAGCAGTTCTTC.